This T cell receptor (beta chain) is drawn from a study of cytomegalovirus exposure and HLA in healthy donors. Study-wide findings and caveats: Reports state that TCR beta sequences accurately predicted most subjects' HLA-A and HLA-B alleles. Later analysis revealed greater clonal expansion in HLA-associated TCR beta chains than in equally common others.

Though nominally healthy at sampling, donors likely had unrecorded immune exposures. Concerning this clone itself: Its antigen is not known.

V lost 3 bases, J lost 2 bases, and 16 bases lay in between. Germline CDR1 reads MDHEN; CDR2 reads SYDVKM. The CDR3 totals 16 residues. PCR was performed using 60 Vbeta and 13 Jbeta primers. Authors' methods: Roughly 9.9 million shared chains were among the 65 million to 85 million unique TCR beta chains that a later analysis counted. Sequencing was performed with immunoSEQ multiplex PCR; in TCRdb, only in-frame clones are kept and a portion is missing. V, J and clone size were drawn from that table, and D and trimming were deduced from the DNA. The sample records about 130,000 clones, over 70% being singletons.

The sequence was collected from a woman between 40 and 55 years old in good health and CMV-seronegative. Sequenced sample: PBMCs. V is TRBV28 and J is TRBJ1-1, with D perhaps matching TRBD1 (6 bases). The CDR3 spells CASSFYGRGINTEAFF. CDR3 bases: TGTGCCAGCAGTTTTTATGGGAGGGGGATAAACACTGAAGCTTTCTTT.